The 9 T cell receptor beta chains below all came from one sample that was sequenced in a study of read filtering for tumor transcriptome and immune sequencing. Molecular barcoded adaptors covering alpha/delta and beta/gamma chains were used on 400 ng RNA. TCRdb fed the reads into MiXCR, producing one record per CDR3 protein. The sample has fewer than 100,000 distinct CDR3 sequences; over 9% are singletons. The sequenced sample consisted of a population of CD138-negative cells sorted from bone marrow. The receptors here all came from a donor aged 40 or older with multiple myeloma.

This clonotype was detected ten times or more. The chain uses TRBV7-9 and TRBJ2-7; either TRBD1 or TRBD2 may supply D (5 bases each). This CDR3 spans 14 amino acids. With 3 bases removed from V and 2 bases from J, the gap between germline ends came to 11 bases. CDR1 is SEHNR, CDR2 FQNEAQ, per germline (reference sequence). The CDR3 reads CASSLGREPYEQYF. CDR3 sequence (DNA): TGTGCCAGCAGCTTGGGACGGGAACCCTACGAGCAGTACTTC.

This clonotype was recorded many times. The chain recombines TRBV2 with TRBJ2-3, with 7 bases matching TRBD1. With V trimmed by 4 bases and J by 3 bases, 13 bases remained unmatched. Looked up from germline, CDR1 is SNHLY and CDR2 is FYNNEI. The length of the CDR3 is 17 residues. The CDR3 DNA is TGTGCCAGCAGTGGTGACAGGGAGCCCCATGAGACAGATACGCAGTATTTT. It encodes CASSGDREPHETDTQYF.

This clonotype was recorded many times. The chain is built from TRBV20-1 and TRBJ2-5; 13 bases fit TRBD2. The J segment lost 5 bases and the V segment lost 6 bases, leaving 15 bases of the junction unmatched. CDR1 and CDR2 from the germline V gene are DFQATT and SNEGSKA (reference sequence). CDR3 size: 17 residues. CDR3 in amino acids: CSAIGLAGVGLRETQYF. The CDR3 nucleotides are TGCAGTGCGATCGGACTAGCGGGAGTCGGGTTGCGGGAGACCCAGTACTTC.

This clonotype was counted many times. CDR3 loop: CASGSTRVSSYNEQFF. DNA of the CDR3: TGCGCCAGTGGGTCGACTCGGGTAAGCTCCTACAATGAGCAGTTCTTC. This chain links TRBV5-1 with TRBJ2-1; D call uncertain. Germline lookup yields CDR1 SGHRS and CDR2 YFSETQ. V lost 8 bases and J lost 0, with 18 bases in between. The CDR3 extends over 16 amino acids.

This clonotype was detected ten times or more. The chain carries TRBV28 and TRBJ2-7; D might be TRBD1 (5 bases). Germline V gene data show CDR1 as MDHEN and CDR2 as SYDVKM. The germline V and J ends were trimmed by 7 bases and 3 bases, with 13 bases remaining between them. The CDR3 has 13 residues. Written as DNA, the CDR3 is TGTGCCAGCATCCGGCCAGGGTTCTACGAGCAGTACTTC. It is translated as CASIRPGFYEQYF.

This clonotype was seen repeatedly, ten times or more. The chain links TRBV5-1 to TRBJ1-1; the match to TRBD1 covers 7 bases. Trimming removed 4 bases from V and 3 bases from J; junction bases left unmatched: 6. Germline V gives CDR1 SGHRS, CDR2 YFSETQ. The CDR3 sequence is 14 residues long. Here the CDR3 reads CASSQTGTDTEAFF. DNA for the CDR3: TGCGCCAGCAGCCAGACAGGGACGGACACTGAAGCTTTCTTT. The full variable domain, rest sourced from reference TRBV5-1 and TRBJ1-1, is KAGVTQTPRYLIKTRGQQVTLSCSPISGHRSVSWYQQTPGQGLQFLFEYFSETQRNKGNFPGRFSGRQFSNSRSEMNVSTLELGDSALYLCASSQTGTDTEAFFGQGTRLTVV.

In its sample, this clonotype was seen many times. This chain joins TRBV7-9 and TRBJ2-3; TRBD1 matches 9 bases. V shed 5 bases, J shed 0 bases, and the junction held 6 bases outside the gene matches. Germline CDR1 SEHNR, CDR2 FQNEAQ (reference sequence). The CDR3 sequence is 16 residues long. In nucleotides, the CDR3 is TGTGCCAGCAGCCCCCGACAGGGGGTTAGCACAGATACGCAGTATTTT. This translates into CASSPRQGVSTDTQYF. Looking up the rest from reference TRBV7-9 and TRBJ2-3 gives the full variable domain: DTGVSQNPRHKITKRGQNVTFRCDPISEHNRLYWYRQTLGQGPEFLTYFQNEAQLEKSRLLSDRFSAERPKGSFSTLEIQRTEQGDSAMYLCASSPRQGVSTDTQYFGPGTRLTVL.

Ten or more counts support this clonotype. The V and J genes are TRBV5-1 and TRBJ2-3; perhaps D is TRBD1 or TRBD2 (6 bases each). V shed 6 bases and J shed 3 bases, with 14 bases lying between them. CDR1 SGHRS and CDR2 YFSETQ come from the germline V gene. The CDR3 is made up of 14 amino acids. CDR3 sequence reads: CASTRGVRTDTQYF. DNA of the CDR3: TGCGCCAGCACGAGGGGGGTGAGGACAGATACGCAGTATTTT. Full variable domain (missing parts from reference TRBV5-1 and TRBJ2-3): KAGVTQTPRYLIKTRGQQVTLSCSPISGHRSVSWYQQTPGQGLQFLFEYFSETQRNKGNFPGRFSGRQFSNSRSEMNVSTLELGDSALYLCASTRGVRTDTQYFGPGTRLTVL.

This clonotype was counted many times. The chain combines TRBV11-2 with TRBJ2-2; 7 bases line up with TRBD2. V gave up 5 bases and J gave up 8 bases; unmatched junction bases: 5. In germline, CDR1 is SGHAT, CDR2 FQNNGV. The length of the CDR3 is 13 residues. The CDR3 spells CASSGRLAGELFF. The CDR3 region has the DNA TGTGCCAGCAGCGGCAGACTAGCTGGGGAGCTGTTTTTT.